The next 4 T cell receptor beta chains were all read from a single sample in a study of vaccination effects on CD4 cells after COVID-19 (dated by TCRdb to 2022 to 2024). These receptors have no known antigen. The ViraFEST assay stimulated PBMC with viral peptide pools and then used TCR sequencing to identify antigen-specific CD4+ T cell clonotypes by expansion. After around 10 days of culture, CD4+ T cells were isolated with the EasySep CD4+ T cell isolation kit. Each participant got two doses of an mRNA SARS-CoV-2 vaccine, either BNT162b2 or mRNA-1273. The library was generated by the immunoSEQ multiplex PCR assay. In its TCRdb copy, this immuneACCESS table keeps in-frame sequences only and misses some clones. Where compared with another copy, unresolved V genes explain less than half of these, and the others have no known cause. The sample records roughly 27,000 clones, over 65% of which are singletons. In total, the top ten clones hold roughly 9% of the sample.

The input for sequencing was CD4+ T cells from PBMCs cultured with HCoV-NL63 spike peptides, taken after COVID-19 vaccination. In the paper's terms, the cell subset or site label means: HCoV-NL63 spike overlapping peptide pool stimulation. These TCRs come from a human donor who received a COVID-19 vaccine.

This clone is medium-sized. The chain couples TRBV5-4 to TRBJ1-1, with unresolved D. Looked up from germline, CDR1 is SGHNT and CDR2 is YYREEE (reference sequence). The V end lost 7 bases, the J end lost 1 base, and 5 bases lay between the germline ends. The CDR3 runs to 11 residues. The CDR3 reads CASSSNTEAFF. The CDR3 region has the DNA TGTGCCAGCTCTTCGAACACTGAAGCTTTCTTT.

V usage is TRBV27 and J usage is TRBJ1-1; 8 bases are a match to TRBD1. CDR1 and CDR2 from the germline V gene are MNHEY and SMNVEV (reference sequence). Germline trimming cut 8 bases from V and 4 bases from J; bases unmatched to any gene: 6. The CDR3 runs to 13 residues. The CDR3 coding sequence is TGTGCCAGCCGGTCGACAGGGGTCACTGAAGCTTTCTTT. Amino acid sequence: CASRSTGVTEAFF.

The CDR3 here is CASSPGLAGDETQYF. CDR3 DNA sequence: TGCGCCAGCAGCCCGGGACTAGCGGGAGATGAGACCCAGTACTTC. The chain carries TRBV5-1 and TRBJ2-5; the match to TRBD2 covers 14 bases. The J segment lost 5 bases and the V segment lost 4 bases, leaving 4 bases of the junction unmatched. CDR1 and CDR2 (germline): SGHRS, YFSETQ. This CDR3 is built from 15 residues. Together with reference TRBV5-1 and TRBJ2-5, the CDR3 gives the full variable domain: KAGVTQTPRYLIKTRGQQVTLSCSPISGHRSVSWYQQTPGQGLQFLFEYFSETQRNKGNFPGRFSGRQFSNSRSEMNVSTLELGDSALYLCASSPGLAGDETQYFGPGTRLLVL.

The rearrangement uses TRBV10-1 and TRBJ2-7; TRBD1 is a possible D gene (6 bases). V lost 9 bases, J lost 3 bases, and 12 bases lay in between. CDR3 length: 12 amino acids. Germline CDR1 WNHNN, CDR2 SYGVQD (reference sequence). The CDR3 DNA is TGCGCCAGTGCCGGACAGTTCTACGAGCAGTACTTC. Translation: CASAGQFYEQYF.